This TCR beta chain was captured by sequencing in a study of cytomegalovirus exposure and HLA in healthy donors. PCR amplification relied on 60 Vbeta primers (plus 13 Jbeta primers). Clones were read by immunoSEQ multiplex PCR, and TCRdb kept only the in-frame ones, dropping some. The table lists roughly 280,000 clones, around 65% of them singletons. This clone has only a few counts. Its specificity is not known. General study results and limits: Exclusion as indistinguishable affected some V segments, including TRBV6-2 and TRBV6-3. Later analysis showed most CMV-associated TCR beta chains appearing HLA-restricted.

V lost 8 bases to trimming and J lost 5 bases, with 16 bases between them. CDR1 and CDR2 (germline): SGHRS, YFSETQ. This CDR3 has 14 residues. The sequence derives from a female donor in good health and CMV-seronegative. The chain carries TRBV5-1 and TRBJ2-2, with D possibly matching TRBD1 (5 bases). The sequenced material came from PBMCs. The CDR3 reads CAREQETETGELFF. The CDR3 DNA reads as TGCGCCAGGGAGCAAGAGACAGAGACCGGGGAGCTGTTTTTT.